A selection of T cell receptor beta chains follows, all from one sample in a study of T-cell memory formation after mild COVID-19. TCRdb itself ran the 5' RACE reads through MiXCR, one entry per CDR3 protein. The table lists 350,000 to 500,000 distinct CDR3 sequences, more than 20% of them singletons, with approximately 14% in the top ten. Source material: PBMCs or a T cell subset sorted from them (not recorded which). All receptors derive from an adult woman who had mild COVID-19 (a few samples of this study predate the infection). Cell type and time point are not known. Both conserved end residues are part of each CDR3. Fields, in order: CDR3 length, D gene, V gene, J gene, CDR3 protein. A D gene is named only where the DNA matches it firmly.

cdr3_length: 12
d_call: .
v_call: TRBV7-9
j_call: TRBJ1-2
cdr3_aa: CASSSPGGGYTF

cdr3_length: 14
d_call: TRBD2
v_call: TRBV29-1
j_call: TRBJ2-3
cdr3_aa: CSVPGGGSALTQYF

cdr3_length: 17
d_call: .
v_call: TRBV5-1
j_call: TRBJ2-3
cdr3_aa: CASTRSAGAVKSDTQYF

cdr3_length: 13
d_call: .
v_call: TRBV12-3/TRBV12-4
j_call: TRBJ2-1
cdr3_aa: CASSLDPPLAQFF

cdr3_length: 11
d_call: .
v_call: TRBV20-1
j_call: TRBJ2-1
cdr3_aa: CSASRGNGQFF

cdr3_length: 12
d_call: .
v_call: TRBV6-5
j_call: TRBJ1-5
cdr3_aa: CASSERNQPQHF

cdr3_length: 11
d_call: .
v_call: TRBV10-3
j_call: TRBJ2-5
cdr3_aa: CATSPQETQYF

cdr3_length: 17
d_call: TRBD2
v_call: TRBV20-1
j_call: TRBJ2-2
cdr3_aa: CSARLAGGTSNTGELFF

cdr3_length: 14
d_call: .
v_call: TRBV12-3/TRBV12-4
j_call: TRBJ2-7
cdr3_aa: CASTPGAPSYEQYF

cdr3_length: 15
d_call: TRBD1
v_call: TRBV20-1
j_call: TRBJ2-3
cdr3_aa: CSARRTGGITDTQYF

cdr3_length: 17
d_call: TRBD2
v_call: TRBV4-3
j_call: TRBJ2-7
cdr3_aa: CASSQDGSAAGVYEQYF

cdr3_length: 11
d_call: .
v_call: TRBV12-3/TRBV12-4
j_call: TRBJ2-5
cdr3_aa: CASRQRETQYF

cdr3_length: 14
d_call: .
v_call: TRBV3-1
j_call: TRBJ1-1
cdr3_aa: CASSQDTGNTEAFF

cdr3_length: 14
d_call: TRBD2
v_call: TRBV5-1
j_call: TRBJ2-3
cdr3_aa: CASSILASTDTQYF

cdr3_length: 15
d_call: .
v_call: TRBV18
j_call: TRBJ1-1
cdr3_aa: CASSGVQKGNTEAFF

cdr3_length: 16
d_call: TRBD2
v_call: TRBV6-1
j_call: TRBJ2-3
cdr3_aa: CASSARGGEFTDTQYF

cdr3_length: 15
d_call: .
v_call: TRBV12-3/TRBV12-4
j_call: TRBJ1-2
cdr3_aa: CASSPGLRRFDGYTF

cdr3_length: 16
d_call: .
v_call: TRBV19
j_call: TRBJ2-3
cdr3_aa: CASSVVSVTPPDTQYF

cdr3_length: 16
d_call: TRBD1
v_call: TRBV24-1
j_call: TRBJ1-4
cdr3_aa: CATSDAGTGGNEKLFF